What follows are 22 T cell receptor beta chains derived from one specimen sequenced in a study of cytomegalovirus exposure and HLA in healthy donors. The study ran its PCR with 60 Vbeta and 13 Jbeta primers. TCRdb's table, derived via immunoSEQ multiplex PCR, lists solely in-frame clones and lacks some. Its listing shows about 41,000 clones. Sequencing input: PBMCs. These receptors all stem from a man between 25 and 39 years old in good health and CMV-seronegative.

The chain joins TRBV5-1 to TRBJ1-1, with TRBD1 matching over 9 bases. This CDR3 is built from 14 residues. With V trimmed by 4 bases and J by 4 bases, 5 bases remained unmatched. CDR1 and CDR2 from the germline V gene are SGHRS and YFSETQ. Here the CDR3 reads CASSPTGGSTEAFF. The DNA of the CDR3 is TGCGCCAGCAGCCCGACAGGGGGGTCCACTGAAGCTTTCTTT.

This rearrangement joins TRBV4-2 to TRBJ2-7, with TRBD1 matching over 9 bases. The CDR3 is 14 amino acids. V shed 4 bases, J shed 5 bases, and the junction held 6 bases outside the gene matches. CDR1 is LGHNA, CDR2 YNFKEQ, per germline. Written as DNA, the CDR3 is TGTGCCAGCAGCCTACGGACAGGGGTTGACGAGCAGTACTTC. Encoded protein: CASSLRTGVDEQYF.

V gene TRBV5-4 combines with J gene TRBJ2-5; unclear D gene. V was shortened by 3 bases and J by 0 bases, with 3 bases between the two germline ends. CDR1 SGHNT and CDR2 YYREEE come from the germline V gene (reference sequence). CDR3 length equals 12 residues. The CDR3, as DNA: TGTGCCAGCAGCTCGTACCAAGAGACCCAGTACTTC. Its protein is CASSSYQETQYF. Supplemented by reference TRBV5-4 and TRBJ2-5, the full variable domain reads ETGVTQSPTHLIKTRGQQVTLRCSSQSGHNTVSWYQQALGQGPQFIFQYYREEENGRGNFPPRFSGLQFPNYSSELNVNALELDDSALYLCASSSYQETQYFGPGTRLLVL.

The chain recombines TRBV7-3 with TRBJ1-1, with TRBD1 as a possible D gene (5 bases). Trimming stripped 2 bases from V and 5 bases from J, with 12 bases between. CDR3 length: 14 amino acids. Germline CDR1 SGHTA, CDR2 FQGTGA. The CDR3 region is CASSLEGLGTEAFF. CDR3 sequence (DNA): TGTGCCAGCAGCTTAGAGGGACTGGGAACTGAAGCTTTCTTT.

This sequence joins TRBV5-1 and TRBJ1-5; maybe TRBD1 (6 bases). V was cut by 2 bases and J by 6 bases, with 9 bases left in between. The V gene's germline CDR1 is SGHRS and CDR2 YFSETQ. The CDR3 is 13 residues long. The CDR3 coding sequence is TGCGCCAGCAGCTTACAGGGATTTCAGCCCCAGCATTTT. This encodes CASSLQGFQPQHF.

The CDR3 here is CASSEAGGRDEQYF. Written as DNA, the CDR3 is TGTGCCAGCAGTGAGGCGGGGGGGCGGGACGAGCAGTACTTC. The rearrangement joins TRBV5-6 to TRBJ2-7, with 9 bases matching TRBD2. CDR3 length equals 14 residues. The germline V gene has CDR1 SGHDT and CDR2 YYEEEE. Trimming removed 5 bases from V and 5 bases from J; junction bases left unmatched: 8.

This rearrangement joins TRBV5-1 to TRBJ1-2; 9 nucleotides agree with TRBD1. Germline trimming cut 0 bases from V and 4 bases from J; bases unmatched to any gene: 7. The CDR3 consists of 16 residues. Germline CDR1 and CDR2: SGHRS and YFSETQ. CDR3 protein: CASSLGGTGTAYGYTF. CDR3 nucleotide sequence: TGCGCCAGCAGCTTGGGGGGGACAGGGACCGCCTATGGCTACACCTTC.

The genes are TRBV5-5 and TRBJ1-1, with D hard to call. V was pared by 2 bases and J by 4 bases, with 21 bases between. There are 17 residues in the CDR3. The germline V gene encodes CDR1 SGHKS and CDR2 YYEKEE (reference sequence). DNA of the CDR3: TGTGCCAGCAGCTTCATCCTGTCTAGGCAGATTGGCACTGAAGCTTTCTTT. Encoded protein: CASSFILSRQIGTEAFF.

Here the CDR3 reads CSVGRASGILDEQFF. The CDR3 coding sequence is TGCAGCGTTGGGCGGGCTAGCGGGATCCTGGATGAGCAGTTCTTC. The chain has TRBV29-1 and TRBJ2-1, with 9 bases matching TRBD2. Germline values: CDR1 SQVTM, CDR2 ANQGSEA. This CDR3 is built from 15 residues. Unmatched junction bases numbered 12, after V lost 4 bases and J lost 8 bases.

The V call is TRBV11-2, the J call TRBJ2-7; D possibly corresponds to TRBD1 (5 bases). The CDR3 loop spans 14 amino acids. The germline V gene has CDR1 SGHAT and CDR2 FQNNGV. Trimming shortened V by 4 bases and J by 2 bases, and 12 bases separated the two germline ends. This CDR3 is CASSSSGKPYEQYF. The CDR3 nucleotides are TGTGCCAGCAGCTCTTCAGGGAAGCCCTACGAGCAGTACTTC.

The V and J genes are TRBV28 and TRBJ2-7; no firm D call. Trimming removed 6 bases from V and 0 bases from J, with 6 bases in between. CDR3 length: 12 residues. Germline lookup yields CDR1 MDHEN and CDR2 SYDVKM. CDR3 loop: CASRTVSYEQYF. In DNA form, the CDR3 reads TGTGCCAGCAGAACAGTCTCCTACGAGCAGTACTTC. The full variable domain, its missing parts supplied by reference TRBV28 and TRBJ2-7, is DVKVTQSSRYLVKRTGEKVFLECVQDMDHENMFWYRQDPGLGLRLIYFSYDVKMKEKGDIPEGYSVSREKKERFSLILESASTNQTSMYLCASRTVSYEQYFGPGTRLTVT.

V usage is TRBV18 and J usage is TRBJ2-3, with D unclear. Germline loops: CDR1 KGHSH, CDR2 LQKENI. The CDR3 length is 14 residues. V lost 2 bases and J lost 6, with 12 bases in between. The CDR3 DNA sequence: TGTGCCAGCTCACCAAGAGGCGTCCGGGATACGCAGTATTTT. This translates into CASSPRGVRDTQYF.

CDR3 in DNA: TGTGCCAGCAGCTTACGGGACAGGAACACTGAAGCTTTCTTT. This translates into CASSLRDRNTEAFF. The chain recombines TRBV7-9 with TRBJ1-1; 7 bases line up with TRBD1. The germline V gene has CDR1 SEHNR and CDR2 FQNEAQ (reference sequence). This CDR3 has 14 residues. Trimming cost V 2 bases and J 1 base; bases outside gene matches: 1.

This sequence joins TRBV2 and TRBJ2-7, with D possibly TRBD1 on 5 matching bases. The CDR3 is 17 residues long. The V end was cut by 4 bases, the J end by 2 bases, with 21 bases between. The germline V gene has CDR1 SNHLY and CDR2 FYNNEI. As DNA, the CDR3 is TGTGCCAGCAGTGTACCTACCGGTGGCAGACAGACCTACGAGCAGTACTTC. Encoded protein: CASSVPTGGRQTYEQYF.

This sequence joins TRBV6-5 and TRBJ1-5, with 8 bases identical to TRBD1. From germline, CDR1 is MNHEY and CDR2 SVGAGI. The trim removed 6 bases at V and 7 bases at J, leaving 8 bases unmatched. The CDR3 runs to 14 residues. CDR3 amino acids: CASRRTGFNQPQHF. The CDR3 region has the DNA TGTGCCAGCAGGCGGACAGGGTTTAACCAGCCCCAGCATTTT.

The chain carries TRBV7-6 and TRBJ1-5; TRBD1 agrees at 7 bases. Germline CDR1 SGHVS, CDR2 FNYEAQ. V was clipped by 1 base and J by 4 bases; unmatched bases: 4. CDR3 length: 15 residues. The CDR3 sequence is CASSLEHRGNQPQHF. Here the CDR3 DNA reads TGTGCCAGCAGCTTAGAACACAGGGGAAATCAGCCCCAGCATTTT. Combining the CDR3 with reference TRBV7-6 and TRBJ1-5 gives the whole variable domain GAGVSQSPRYKVTKRGQDVALRCDPISGHVSLYWYRQALGQGPEFLTYFNYEAQQDKSGLPNDRFSAERPEGSISTLTIQRTEQRDSAMYRCASSLEHRGNQPQHFGDGTRLSIL.

V is TRBV6-1 and J is TRBJ1-1; possibly TRBD1 for D (6 bases). The germline gives CDR1 MNHNS, CDR2 SASEGT. The CDR3 contains 14 residues. V dropped 6 bases and J dropped 1 base, with 12 bases sitting between them. In DNA, the CDR3 is TGTGCCAGCAGACCCCAGACAGGGAACACTGAAGCTTTCTTT. This encodes CASRPQTGNTEAFF.

CDR3 nucleotides: TGTGCCAGCAGCTTCCCTAGCGGTCAAGAGACCCAGTACTTC. Its translation: CASSFPSGQETQYF. The genes are TRBV5-8 and TRBJ2-5; 7 positions agree with TRBD2. Germline V CDR1 and CDR2: SGHTS, YDEGEE. The CDR3 is made up of 14 amino acids. With 2 bases clipped from V and 2 bases from J, the junction kept 3 bases outside the gene matches.

This chain's CDR3 is CASSRDRDGELFF. In DNA form, the CDR3 reads TGTGCCAGCAGCCGCGACAGGGACGGGGAGCTGTTTTTT. The gene calls are TRBV7-9 and TRBJ2-2, with TRBD1 matching over 7 bases. Germline-derived CDR1 and CDR2 are SEHNR and FQNEAQ (reference sequence). The CDR3 extends over 13 amino acids. The J segment lost 7 bases and the V segment lost 5 bases, leaving 4 bases of the junction unmatched.

This chain uses TRBV30 with TRBJ1-2; D may be TRBD1 (5 bases). Germline V gene data show CDR1 as GTSNPN and CDR2 as SVGIG (reference sequence). Trimming left V 2 bases short and J 4 bases short, with 17 bases between. This CDR3 has 15 amino acids. Written as DNA, the CDR3 is TGTGCCTGGAGTAAACTTAGGAAAGGGGCCTATGGCTACACCTTC. It specifies CAWSKLRKGAYGYTF. Supplemented by reference TRBV30 and TRBJ1-2, the full variable domain reads SQTIHQWPATLVQPVGSPLSLECTVEGTSNPNLYWYRQAAGRGLQLLFYSVGIGQISSEVPQNLSASRPQDRQFILSSKKLLLSDSGFYLCAWSKLRKGAYGYTFGSGTRLTVV.

J is TRBJ2-1 and V is TRBV7-9; D not resolved. Germline-derived CDR1 and CDR2 are SEHNR and FQNEAQ (reference sequence). Trimming left V 7 bases short and J 6 bases short, with 7 bases between. CDR3 length equals 11 residues. In DNA form, the CDR3 reads TGTGCCAGCACCTCGGGCAATGAGCAGTTCTTC. Translating it yields CASTSGNEQFF. The entire variable domain, with the rest obtained from reference TRBV7-9 and TRBJ2-1, is as follows: DTGVSQNPRHKITKRGQNVTFRCDPISEHNRLYWYRQTLGQGPEFLTYFQNEAQLEKSRLLSDRFSAERPKGSFSTLEIQRTEQGDSAMYLCASTSGNEQFFGPGTRLTVL.

The V call is TRBV5-6, the J call TRBJ1-1, with 8 bases lining up with TRBD1. With V trimmed by 4 bases and J by 5 bases, 7 bases remained unmatched. This CDR3 is 14 amino acids long. Looked up from germline, CDR1 is SGHDT and CDR2 is YYEEEE. The DNA of the CDR3 is TGTGCCAGCAGCCGACGCACAGGGGGGACTGAAGCTTTCTTT. The encoded protein is CASSRRTGGTEAFF.